A single sample is the source of the 2 T cell receptor beta chains below, sequenced in a study of tumor-infiltrating lymphocytes in primary liver carcinoma. Germline DNA was also extracted, and blood RNA was taken from unsorted whole blood. A constant-region primer served to make TCR beta cDNA from roughly 500 ng total RNA. Amplification in three nested multiplex PCR rounds with slightly modified ARM-PCR gave rise to TCR beta libraries. For around 9 cycles apiece, the opening two PCR rounds ran with TRBV1-TRBV30 forward primers and a C-beta reverse primer. TCRdb re-analysed the multiplex PCR reads in MiXCR, keeping a single row per CDR3 protein. There are fewer than 250,000 distinct CDR3 sequences in the sample; approximately 64% occur only once, and under 7.5% lies in the top ten. Sequencing was done on a sample of peripheral blood. Every receptor here comes from a woman in her sixties with primary liver carcinoma and hepatitis B virus infection.

In the case of this clonotype: This could be a read error, since a much larger clone is one nucleotide away. The CDR3 DNA is TGTGCCAGCAGCCGGCGACATGGGTCGGATGAGCAGTTCTTC. Its protein product is CASSRRHGSDEQFF. The chain recombines TRBV6-6 with TRBJ2-1; D uncertain. Germline CDR1 and CDR2: MNHNY and SVGAGI (reference sequence). The CDR3 has 14 residues. The germline V and J ends were trimmed by 6 bases and 8 bases, with 17 bases remaining between them.

This clonotype turned up a few times. The rearrangement uses TRBV2 and TRBJ1-6; 8 bases line up with TRBD1. This CDR3 has 13 amino acids. Germline-derived CDR1 and CDR2 are SNHLY and FYNNEI. Trimming took 5 bases from V and 7 from J; bases not matched to a gene: 1. The CDR3 here is CASSRDRNSPLHF. CDR3 bases: TGTGCCAGCAGTCGGGACAGGAATTCACCCCTCCACTTT.